These 17 T cell receptor beta chains were all obtained from the same sample, sequenced in a study of pediatric ulcerative colitis. Sequenced by immunoSEQ multiplex PCR; TCRdb stores in-frame clones only, minus some. The sample has about 36,000 clones; approximately 87% are singletons. The sample was blood. The receptors were sampled from a girl aged 10-17 years with moderate ulcerative colitis.

The genes are TRBV7-9 and TRBJ2-1; tentative D call: TRBD1 (5 bases). Trimming pared 1 base from V and 7 bases from J, leaving 8 bases between. Looked up from germline, CDR1 is SEHNR and CDR2 is FQNEAQ (reference sequence). The CDR3 has 13 residues. The CDR3 DNA reads TGTGCCAGCAGCTTAGGGCACAGGAATGAGCAGTTCTTC. This translates into CASSLGHRNEQFF.

The chain carries TRBV27 and TRBJ2-3; 7 nucleotides agree with TRBD2. J was trimmed by 2 bases and V by 5 bases; bases with no gene match: 13. The CDR3 is 17 residues long. Germline V CDR1 and CDR2: MNHEY, SMNVEV (reference sequence). Here the CDR3 reads CASSPSGGPTLTDTQYF. In nucleotides, the CDR3 is TGTGCCAGCAGTCCCTCGGGGGGTCCCACCCTCACAGATACGCAGTATTTT.

The rearrangement joins TRBV5-5 to TRBJ2-7; D is unclear. This CDR3 region has 12 residues. V lost 1 base, J lost 3 bases, and 5 bases lay in between. Germline CDR1 is SGHKS and CDR2 is YYEKEE (reference sequence). This CDR3 reads CASSLNGYEQYF. The CDR3 coding sequence is TGTGCCAGCAGCTTGAATGGCTACGAGCAGTACTTC.

The chain is built from TRBV18 and TRBJ1-1; D might be TRBD1 (5 bases). This CDR3 is 14 amino acids long. Trimming pared 5 bases from V and 4 bases from J, leaving 14 bases between. The germline V gene has CDR1 KGHSH and CDR2 LQKENI. Here the CDR3 reads CASSAFSGPTEAFF. As DNA, the CDR3 is TGTGCCAGCTCAGCATTCTCAGGGCCCACTGAAGCTTTCTTT.

The chain employs TRBV7-9 and TRBJ1-1; TRBD1 is a possible D gene (6 bases). Germline-derived CDR1 and CDR2 are SEHNR and FQNEAQ (reference sequence). The CDR3 is made up of 14 amino acids. V was clipped by 3 bases and J by 6 bases, with 14 bases between them. CDR3 DNA: TGTGCCAGCAGCTTCCTAATGGGGGCGTCTGAAGCTTTCTTT. The encoded protein is CASSFLMGASEAFF.

The chain combines TRBV9 with TRBJ1-3; D unclear. The germline V gene has CDR1 SGDLS and CDR2 YYNGEE. CDR3 length equals 16 residues. Trimming cost V 4 bases and J 0 bases, with 14 bases left between them. Here the CDR3 DNA reads TGTGCCAGCAGCCCTACCAGCGGATTCTCTGGAAACACCATATATTTT. It is translated as CASSPTSGFSGNTIYF.

The table lists this clone with a few counts. V and J are TRBV19 and TRBJ2-2; a possible D gene is TRBD1 (5 bases). Looked up from germline, CDR1 is LNHDA and CDR2 is SQIVND (reference sequence). V lost 5 bases to trimming and J lost 7 bases, with 20 bases between them. The CDR3 has 16 amino acids. CDR3 loop: CASSFGRAQGFGELFF. In DNA, the CDR3 is TGTGCCAGTAGTTTCGGCCGGGCCCAGGGCTTCGGGGAGCTGTTTTTT.

The chain uses TRBV28 and TRBJ1-1; D is possibly TRBD1 (6 bases). Germline V gene sequence: CDR1 MDHEN, CDR2 SYDVKM. The CDR3 has 14 residues. Trimming took 6 bases from V and 1 from J, leaving 12 bases between them. CDR3 protein: CASSPGQRNTEAFF. CDR3 sequence (DNA): TGTGCCAGCAGCCCTGGACAGCGGAACACTGAAGCTTTCTTT.

The chain links TRBV5-4 to TRBJ1-4; unclear D gene. Germline CDR1 and CDR2: SGHNT and YYREEE (reference sequence). V lost 1 base to trimming and J lost 0 bases, with 4 bases between them. The CDR3 consists of 14 residues. CDR3 amino acids: CASSLSATNEKLFF. The CDR3 coding sequence is TGTGCCAGCAGCTTGTCGGCAACTAATGAAAAACTGTTTTTT.

The chain joins TRBV7-3 to TRBJ1-1; D uncertain. V dropped 1 base and J dropped 0 bases, with 3 bases sitting between them. The CDR3 contains 13 residues. Germline-derived CDR1 and CDR2 are SGHTA and FQGTGA. The CDR3 sequence is CASSLILNTEAFF. The DNA for the CDR3 is TGTGCCAGCAGCTTAATCCTGAACACTGAAGCTTTCTTT.

The V gene is TRBV29-1, the J gene TRBJ1-6, with D uncertain. Deletions cut 5 bases from V and 6 bases from J, with 14 bases between. CDR1 and CDR2 from the germline V gene are SQVTM and ANQGSEA. The CDR3 length is 14 residues. The CDR3 loop reads CSVLDGMTNSPLHF. CDR3 nucleotides: TGCAGCGTTCTGGACGGAATGACTAATTCACCCCTCCACTTT.

The chain carries TRBV5-1 and TRBJ2-7; 7 bases agree with TRBD2. The trim removed 2 bases at V and 2 bases at J, leaving 7 bases unmatched. The CDR3 sequence is 15 residues long. Germline V gene sequence: CDR1 SGHRS, CDR2 YFSETQ. For the CDR3, the DNA is TGCGCCAGCAGCTTCGAGGCCGCGGGGGCCTACGAGCAGTACTTC. It translates to CASSFEAAGAYEQYF.

The chain combines TRBV9 with TRBJ2-5; D uncertain. The V gene's germline CDR1 is SGDLS and CDR2 YYNGEE. With 3 bases removed from V and 2 bases from J, the gap between germline ends came to 17 bases. The CDR3 runs 16 residues. This chain's CDR3 is CASSATGLEVQETQYF. CDR3 bases: TGTGCCAGCAGCGCGACCGGGTTAGAGGTGCAAGAGACCCAGTACTTC.

This clone was seen only once. The chain is built from TRBV2 and TRBJ2-6, with D tentatively TRBD1 (5 bases). V was shortened by 2 bases and J by 0 bases, with 14 bases between the two germline ends. The CDR3 contains 18 residues. From germline, CDR1 is SNHLY and CDR2 FYNNEI. The CDR3 region is CASSEYRSFSSGANVLTF. DNA for the CDR3: TGTGCCAGCAGTGAATACAGGAGTTTTAGCTCTGGGGCCAACGTCCTGACTTTC.

CDR3: CASSVEAPGQSYGYTF. DNA for the CDR3: TGTGCCAGCAGCGTCGAGGCCCCGGGACAGAGCTATGGCTACACCTTC. V gene TRBV2 combines with J gene TRBJ1-2; 7 bases align to TRBD1. Germline assignment: CDR1 SNHLY and CDR2 FYNNEI. V shed 6 bases and J 4 bases; nucleotides not matched to a gene: 14. CDR3 size: 16 residues.

CDR3 region: CASSQGVREQFF. As DNA, the CDR3 is TGTGCCAGCAGTCAAGGGGTTCGTGAGCAGTTCTTC. The chain joins TRBV7-2 to TRBJ2-1; D perhaps matches TRBD1 (5 bases). From germline, CDR1 is SGHTA and CDR2 FQGNSA. V was clipped by 6 bases and J by 9 bases, with 12 bases between them. This CDR3 region has 12 residues. Looking up the rest from reference TRBV7-2 and TRBJ2-1 gives the full variable domain: GAGVSQSPSNKVTEKGKDVELRCDPISGHTALYWYRQSLGQGLEFLIYFQGNSAPDKSGLPSDRFSAERTGGSVSTLTIQRTQQEDSAVYLCASSQGVREQFFGPGTRLTVL.

The rearrangement uses TRBV4-2 and TRBJ2-1; 11 bases line up with TRBD2. Trimming cost V 6 bases and J 5 bases; bases outside gene matches: 3. Germline lookup yields CDR1 LGHNA and CDR2 YNFKEQ. The CDR3 runs to 14 residues. The CDR3: CASRLAGVNNEQFF. The CDR3 DNA reads TGTGCCAGCAGACTAGCGGGAGTGAACAATGAGCAGTTCTTC.